The 5 T cell receptor beta chains below come from one sample, sequenced in a study of T-cell reconstitution after alpha-beta-depleted transplantation in children. Researchers prepared the TCRbeta library using unique molecular identifiers, the study reports. TCRdb re-analysed the PCR reads in MiXCR, keeping a single row per CDR3 protein. The sample lists around 450,000 distinct CDR3 sequences, around 15% occurring once. Sequences were derived from PBMCs, mostly from graft donor cells, sampled 360 days after TCRalphabeta/CD19-depleted stem cell transplant. These TCRs come from a boy younger than two who had a stem cell transplant for Wiskott-Aldrich syndrome, so the T cells may come from the graft donor.

The chain employs TRBV7-3 and TRBJ2-3; TRBD2 matches at 10 bases. This CDR3 spans 17 amino acids. CDR1 and CDR2 from the germline V gene are SGHTA and FQGTGA. The CDR3 nucleotides are TGTACCTTCAGTTTGCGGATTAGCGGGGGGTACACAGATACGCAGTATTTT. Translated: CTFSLRISGGYTDTQYF.

J is TRBJ2-5 and V is TRBV5-1; D gene ambiguous. V gave up 5 bases and J gave up 3 bases, with 11 bases separating them. The CDR3 length is 13 residues. The germline CDR1 and CDR2 sequences are SGHRS and YFSETQ. The CDR3 region has the DNA TGCGCCAGCAGACCTGACGGAAAAGAGACCCAGTACTTC. Translated, it gives CASRPDGKETQYF. The complete variable domain, with remaining parts taken from reference TRBV5-1 and TRBJ2-5, reads KAGVTQTPRYLIKTRGQQVTLSCSPISGHRSVSWYQQTPGQGLQFLFEYFSETQRNKGNFPGRFSGRQFSNSRSEMNVSTLELGDSALYLCASRPDGKETQYFGPGTRLLVL.

This chain connects TRBV7-7 to TRBJ2-1, with a weak D call TRBD2 (6 bases). Germline V gene lookup returns CDR1 SSHAT and CDR2 FNYEAQ (reference sequence). The V end lost 1 base, the J end lost 4 bases, and 11 bases lay between the germline ends. The CDR3 is made up of 15 amino acids. In DNA form, the CDR3 reads TGTGCCAGCAGCTTAGGTAGCGGCTTATACAATGAGCAGTTCTTC. Protein sequence: CASSLGSGLYNEQFF.

The V gene is TRBV29-1, the J gene TRBJ2-1; no clear D gene. Trimming took 5 bases from V and 0 from J, leaving 11 bases between them. The CDR3 has 14 amino acids. From germline, CDR1 is SQVTM and CDR2 ANQGSEA. The CDR3 region has the DNA TGCAGCGTTAAGTCGCGAGGCTCCTACAATGAGCAGTTCTTC. This gives the protein CSVKSRGSYNEQFF.

The chain links TRBV5-6 to TRBJ1-4; 9 nucleotides agree with TRBD1. The CDR3 has 16 amino acids. V shed 1 base, J shed 8 bases, and the junction held 9 bases outside the gene matches. Germline CDR1 SGHDT, CDR2 YYEEEE. The CDR3 DNA follows: TGTGCCAGCAGCTTGCGCACAGGGGGCCCGCCCGAAAAACTGTTTTTT. Its translation is CASSLRTGGPPEKLFF.